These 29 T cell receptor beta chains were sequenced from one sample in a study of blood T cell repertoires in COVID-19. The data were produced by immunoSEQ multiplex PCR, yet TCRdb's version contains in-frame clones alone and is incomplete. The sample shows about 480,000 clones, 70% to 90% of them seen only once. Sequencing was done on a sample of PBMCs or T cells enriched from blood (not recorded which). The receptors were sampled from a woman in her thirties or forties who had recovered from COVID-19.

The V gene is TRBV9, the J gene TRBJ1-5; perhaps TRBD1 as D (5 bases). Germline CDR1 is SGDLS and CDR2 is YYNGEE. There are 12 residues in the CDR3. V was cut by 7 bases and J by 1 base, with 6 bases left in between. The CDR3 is CASGASNQPQHF. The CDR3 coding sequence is TGTGCCAGCGGGGCGAGCAATCAGCCCCAGCATTTT.

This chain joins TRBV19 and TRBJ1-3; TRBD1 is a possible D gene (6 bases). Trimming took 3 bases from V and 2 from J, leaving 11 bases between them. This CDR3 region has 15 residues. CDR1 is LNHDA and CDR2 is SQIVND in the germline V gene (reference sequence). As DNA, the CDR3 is TGTGCCAGTAGTATTCGGACAGAAGCTGGAAACACCATATATTTT. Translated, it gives CASSIRTEAGNTIYF.

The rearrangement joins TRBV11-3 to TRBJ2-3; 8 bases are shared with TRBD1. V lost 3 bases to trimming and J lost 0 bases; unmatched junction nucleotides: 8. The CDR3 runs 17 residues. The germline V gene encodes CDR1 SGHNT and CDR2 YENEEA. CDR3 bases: TGTGCCAGCAGCTTGGCGCCAGGGGGCTCTAGCACAGATACGCAGTATTTT. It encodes CASSLAPGGSSTDTQYF.

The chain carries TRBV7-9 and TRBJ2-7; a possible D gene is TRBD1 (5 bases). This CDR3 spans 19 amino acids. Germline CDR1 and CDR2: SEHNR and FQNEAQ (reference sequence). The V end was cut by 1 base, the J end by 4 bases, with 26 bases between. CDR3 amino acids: CASSLDAGSGLYWVYEQYF. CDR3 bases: TGTGCCAGCAGCTTAGACGCAGGGTCCGGCCTTTATTGGGTATACGAGCAGTACTTC.

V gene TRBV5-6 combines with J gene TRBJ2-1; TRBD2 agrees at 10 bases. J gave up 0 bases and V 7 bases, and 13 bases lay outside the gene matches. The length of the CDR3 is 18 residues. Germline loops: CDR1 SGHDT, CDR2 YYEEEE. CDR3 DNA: TGTGCCAGCGGAATCGGGACTAGCGATATATTCTCCTACAATGAGCAGTTCTTC. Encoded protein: CASGIGTSDIFSYNEQFF.

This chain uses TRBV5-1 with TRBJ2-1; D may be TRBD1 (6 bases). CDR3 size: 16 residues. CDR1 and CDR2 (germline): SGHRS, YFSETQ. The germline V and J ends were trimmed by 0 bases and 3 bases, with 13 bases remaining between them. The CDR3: CASSLEARGDYNEQFF. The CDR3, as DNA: TGCGCCAGCAGCTTGGAGGCCAGGGGAGACTACAATGAGCAGTTCTTC.

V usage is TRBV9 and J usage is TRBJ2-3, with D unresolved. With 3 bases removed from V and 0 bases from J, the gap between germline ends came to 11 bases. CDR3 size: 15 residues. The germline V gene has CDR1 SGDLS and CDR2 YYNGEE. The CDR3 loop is CASSATASSTDTQYF. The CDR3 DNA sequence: TGTGCCAGCAGCGCTACTGCCTCTAGCACAGATACGCAGTATTTT. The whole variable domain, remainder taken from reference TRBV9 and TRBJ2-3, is DSGVTQTPKHLITATGQRVTLRCSPRSGDLSVYWYQQSLDQGLQFLIQYYNGEERAKGNILERFSAQQFPDLHSELNLSSLELGDSALYFCASSATASSTDTQYFGPGTRLTVL.

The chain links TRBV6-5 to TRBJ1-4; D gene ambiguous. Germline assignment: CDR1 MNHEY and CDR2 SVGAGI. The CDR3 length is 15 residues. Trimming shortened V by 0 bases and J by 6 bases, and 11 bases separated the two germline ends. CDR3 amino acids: CASSYSGREDEKLFF. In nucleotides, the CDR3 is TGTGCCAGCAGTTACTCGGGTAGGGAGGATGAAAAACTGTTTTTT.

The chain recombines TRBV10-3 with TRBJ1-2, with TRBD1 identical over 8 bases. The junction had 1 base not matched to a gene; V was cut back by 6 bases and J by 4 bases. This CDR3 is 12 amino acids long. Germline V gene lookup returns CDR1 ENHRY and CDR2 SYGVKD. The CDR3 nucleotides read TGTGCCATCAGCGGACAGGGCTATGGCTACACCTTC. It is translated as CAISGQGYGYTF.

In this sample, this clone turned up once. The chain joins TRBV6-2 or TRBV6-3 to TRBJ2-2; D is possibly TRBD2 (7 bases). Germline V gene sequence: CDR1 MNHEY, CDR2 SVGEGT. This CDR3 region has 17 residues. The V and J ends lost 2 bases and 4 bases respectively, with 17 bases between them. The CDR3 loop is CASSYPRGLPLTGELFF. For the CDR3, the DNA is TGTGCCAGCAGTTACCCCAGGGGACTACCCCTCACCGGGGAGCTGTTTTTT.

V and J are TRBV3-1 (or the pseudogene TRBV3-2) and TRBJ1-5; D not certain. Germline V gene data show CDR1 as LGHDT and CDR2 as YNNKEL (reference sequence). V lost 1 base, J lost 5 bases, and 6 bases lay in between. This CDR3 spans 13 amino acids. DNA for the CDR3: TGTGCCAGCAGCCAAGCTATGGATCAGCCCCAGCATTTT. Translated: CASSQAMDQPQHF.

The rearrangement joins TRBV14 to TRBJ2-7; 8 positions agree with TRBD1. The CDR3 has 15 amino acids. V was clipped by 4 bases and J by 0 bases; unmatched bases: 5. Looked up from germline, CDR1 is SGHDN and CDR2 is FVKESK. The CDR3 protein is CASSPLGQGSYEQYF. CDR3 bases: TGTGCCAGCAGCCCTCTAGGACAGGGCTCCTACGAGCAGTACTTC.

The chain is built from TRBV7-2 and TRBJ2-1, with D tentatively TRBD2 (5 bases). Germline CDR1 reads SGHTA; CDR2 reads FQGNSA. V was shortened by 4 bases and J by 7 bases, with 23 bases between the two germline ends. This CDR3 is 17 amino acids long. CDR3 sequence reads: CASSSIRRPLGGNEQFF. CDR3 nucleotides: TGTGCCAGCAGCTCAATAAGGCGACCTTTAGGCGGGAATGAGCAGTTCTTC.

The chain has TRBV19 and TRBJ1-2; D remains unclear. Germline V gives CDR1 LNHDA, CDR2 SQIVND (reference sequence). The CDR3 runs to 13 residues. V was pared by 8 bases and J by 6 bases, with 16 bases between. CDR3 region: CASGIPKGDGYTF. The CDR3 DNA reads TGTGCCAGTGGGATCCCTAAGGGAGATGGCTACACCTTC.

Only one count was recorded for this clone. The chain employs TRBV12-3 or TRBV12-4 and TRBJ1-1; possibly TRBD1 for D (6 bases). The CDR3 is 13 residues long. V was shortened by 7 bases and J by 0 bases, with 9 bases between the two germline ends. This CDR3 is CASTGQLNTEAFF. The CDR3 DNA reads TGTGCCAGCACCGGACAGCTGAACACTGAAGCTTTCTTT.

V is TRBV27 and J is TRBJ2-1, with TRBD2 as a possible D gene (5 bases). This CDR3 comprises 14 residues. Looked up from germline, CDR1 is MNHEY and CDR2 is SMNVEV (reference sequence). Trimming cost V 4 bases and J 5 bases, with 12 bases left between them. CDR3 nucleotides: TGTGCCAGCAGTTCGCTACTAGTCAACAATGAGCAGTTCTTC. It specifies CASSSLLVNNEQFF.

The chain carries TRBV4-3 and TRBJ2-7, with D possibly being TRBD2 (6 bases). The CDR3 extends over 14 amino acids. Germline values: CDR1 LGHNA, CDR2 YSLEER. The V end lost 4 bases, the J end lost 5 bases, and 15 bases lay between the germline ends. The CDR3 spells CASSPRDSSDEQYF. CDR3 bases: TGCGCCAGCAGCCCCAGGGACTCAAGTGACGAGCAGTACTTC.

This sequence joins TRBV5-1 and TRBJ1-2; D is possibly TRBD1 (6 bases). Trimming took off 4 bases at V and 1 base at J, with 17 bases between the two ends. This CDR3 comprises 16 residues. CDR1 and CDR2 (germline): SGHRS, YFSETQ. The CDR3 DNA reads TGCGCCAGCAGCCGCCCTGGGACAACTGATAACTATGGCTACACCTTC. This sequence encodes CASSRPGTTDNYGYTF. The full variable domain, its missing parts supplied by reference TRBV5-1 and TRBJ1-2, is KAGVTQTPRYLIKTRGQQVTLSCSPISGHRSVSWYQQTPGQGLQFLFEYFSETQRNKGNFPGRFSGRQFSNSRSEMNVSTLELGDSALYLCASSRPGTTDNYGYTFGSGTRLTVV.

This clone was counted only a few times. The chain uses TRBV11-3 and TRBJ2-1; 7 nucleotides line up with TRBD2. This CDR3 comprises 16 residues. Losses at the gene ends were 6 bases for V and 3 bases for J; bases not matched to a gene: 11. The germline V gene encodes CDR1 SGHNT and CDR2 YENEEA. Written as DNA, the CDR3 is TGTGCCAGCAGTCATTCAGCGGGAAAGGACTACAATGAGCAGTTCTTC. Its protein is CASSHSAGKDYNEQFF.

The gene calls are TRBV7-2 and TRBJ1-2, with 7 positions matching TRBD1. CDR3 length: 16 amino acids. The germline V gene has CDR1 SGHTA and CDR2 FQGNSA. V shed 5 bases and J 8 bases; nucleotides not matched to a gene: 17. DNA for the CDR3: TGTGCCAGCAGCCGTATGGCCCAGGACAGGTTGGGCGGCTACACCTTC. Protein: CASSRMAQDRLGGYTF.

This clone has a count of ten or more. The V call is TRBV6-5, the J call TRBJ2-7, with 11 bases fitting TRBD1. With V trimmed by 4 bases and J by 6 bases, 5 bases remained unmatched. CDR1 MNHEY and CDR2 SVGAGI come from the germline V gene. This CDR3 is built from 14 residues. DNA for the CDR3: TGTGCCAGCAGTTGGGGACAGGGGGTCAGCGAGCAGTACTTC. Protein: CASSWGQGVSEQYF.

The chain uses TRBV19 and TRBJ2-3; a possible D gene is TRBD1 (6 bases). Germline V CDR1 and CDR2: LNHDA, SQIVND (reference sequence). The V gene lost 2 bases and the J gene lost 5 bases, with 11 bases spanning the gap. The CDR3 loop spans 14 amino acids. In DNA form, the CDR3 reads TGTGCCAGTAGTATAAACAGGGCTGAAGATACGCAGTATTTT. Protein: CASSINRAEDTQYF.

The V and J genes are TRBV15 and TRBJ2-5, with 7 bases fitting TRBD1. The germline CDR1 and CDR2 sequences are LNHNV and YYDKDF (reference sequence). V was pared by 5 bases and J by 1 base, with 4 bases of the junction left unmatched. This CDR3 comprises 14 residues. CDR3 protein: CATSQTGSQETQYF. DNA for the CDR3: TGTGCCACCAGCCAGACAGGGTCCCAAGAGACCCAGTACTTC. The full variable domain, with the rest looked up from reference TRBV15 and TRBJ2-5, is DAMVIQNPRYQVTQFGKPVTLSCSQTLNHNVMYWYQQKSSQAPKLLFHYYDKDFNNEADTPDNFQSRRPNTSFCFLDIRSPGLGDTAMYLCATSQTGSQETQYFGPGTRLLVL.

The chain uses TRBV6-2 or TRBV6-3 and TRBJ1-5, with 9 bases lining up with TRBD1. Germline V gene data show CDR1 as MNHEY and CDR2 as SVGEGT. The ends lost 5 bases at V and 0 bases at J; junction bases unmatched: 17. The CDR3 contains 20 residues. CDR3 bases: TGTGCCAGCAGTCGGGGACAGGGCTTAACCGTTTCCTATAGCAATCAGCCCCAGCATTTT. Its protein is CASSRGQGLTVSYSNQPQHF.

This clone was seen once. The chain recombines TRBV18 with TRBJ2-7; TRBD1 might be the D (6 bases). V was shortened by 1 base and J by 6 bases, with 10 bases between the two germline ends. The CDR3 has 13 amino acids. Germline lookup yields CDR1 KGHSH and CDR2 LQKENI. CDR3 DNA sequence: TGTGCCAGCTCACCACGGGGGCAGAGCGAGCAGTACTTC. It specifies CASSPRGQSEQYF.

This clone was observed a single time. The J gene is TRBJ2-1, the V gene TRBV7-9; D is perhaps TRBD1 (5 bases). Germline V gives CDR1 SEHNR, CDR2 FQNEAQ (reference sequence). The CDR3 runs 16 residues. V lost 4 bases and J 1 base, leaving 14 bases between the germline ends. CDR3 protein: CASSSRTYSSYNEQFF. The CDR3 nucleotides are TGTGCCAGCAGCTCACGGACATACAGTTCCTACAATGAGCAGTTCTTC.

The DNA for the CDR3 is TGCAGCGTCGGGGGGTCCCGGGACAGGGTTTGGATGAACACTGAAGCTTTCTTT. Encoded protein: CSVGGSRDRVWMNTEAFF. This rearrangement joins TRBV29-1 to TRBJ1-1, with 9 bases aligning to TRBD1. Germline V gene lookup returns CDR1 SQVTM and CDR2 ANQGSEA. The V segment lost 6 bases and the J segment 0 bases; nucleotides outside the gene matches: 17. The CDR3 length is 18 residues.

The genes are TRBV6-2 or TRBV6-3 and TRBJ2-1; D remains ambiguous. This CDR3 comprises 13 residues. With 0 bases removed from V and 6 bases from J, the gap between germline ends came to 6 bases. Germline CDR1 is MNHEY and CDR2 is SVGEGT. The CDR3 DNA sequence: TGTGCCAGCAGTTACTCGTCAATCAATGAGCAGTTCTTC. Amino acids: CASSYSSINEQFF.

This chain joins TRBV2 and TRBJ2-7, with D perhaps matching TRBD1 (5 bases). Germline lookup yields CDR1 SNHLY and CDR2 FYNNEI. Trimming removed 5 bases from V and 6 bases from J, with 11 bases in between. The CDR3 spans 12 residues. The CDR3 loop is CASSPTVFEQYF. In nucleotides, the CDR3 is TGTGCCAGCAGTCCGACAGTCTTCGAGCAGTACTTC.